The 13 T cell receptor beta chains given below trace back to one sample, sequenced in a study of naive and memory T cell subsets. Study-wide results and caveats: Especially in CD8 cells, naive repertoires contained a few larger clonotypes, possibly CD45RA-re-expressing memory cells.

The beta constant-region primer was an equimolar mix of two oligonucleotides covering TRBC1 and TRBC2. Nested alpha and beta constant-region primers with the SP2 primer drove four PCR rounds on ligated cDNA. TCRdb fed the UMI-ligation and nested PCR reads into MiXCR, producing one record per CDR3 protein. The data show around 140,000 distinct CDR3 sequences, more than 15% seen once. Their antigens are not known. Sample: naive CD8+ T cells from blood. The receptors here all came from a human donor in good health.

The chain employs TRBV25-1 and TRBJ1-2, with D unclear. Germline CDR1 and CDR2: MGHDK and SYGVNS. Trimming pared 0 bases from V and 3 bases from J, leaving 14 bases between. CDR3 length equals 16 residues. The CDR3 DNA sequence: TGTGCCAGCAGTGAATATTTCGCCGAACGAGACTATGGCTACACCTTC. Amino acids: CASSEYFAERDYGYTF.

The chain recombines TRBV20-1 with TRBJ1-2, with a tentative D call TRBD1 (5 bases). The germline V gene encodes CDR1 DFQATT and CDR2 SNEGSKA (reference sequence). V lost 3 bases, J lost 0 bases, and 11 bases lay in between. The CDR3 covers 14 residues. DNA for the CDR3: TGCAGTGCTAGGGGGCCACCCGCTAACTATGGCTACACCTTC. Its translation is CSARGPPANYGYTF.

V usage is TRBV20-1 and J usage is TRBJ2-7; 9 nucleotides agree with TRBD2. V dropped 5 bases and J dropped 3; count of bases not matched to a gene: 5. Germline loops: CDR1 DFQATT, CDR2 SNEGSKA (reference sequence). The CDR3 totals 13 residues. The CDR3 nucleotides are TGCAGTGCTCGGACTAGCGAAAACTACGAGCAGTACTTC. It is translated as CSARTSENYEQYF.

In this sample, this clonotype turned up a few times. V is TRBV12-3 or TRBV12-4 and J is TRBJ2-7, with D perhaps matching TRBD1 (6 bases). The V end was cut by 6 bases, the J end by 6 bases, with 15 bases between. CDR3 length: 13 residues. The CDR3 DNA reads TGTGCCAGCAGATCCCCGGGACAAACCGAGCAGTACTTC. Translating gives CASRSPGQTEQYF.

This clonotype was picked up a small number of times. The gene calls are TRBV11-2 and TRBJ2-1; D is perhaps TRBD2 (5 bases). Germline-derived CDR1 and CDR2 are SGHAT and FQNNGV. The CDR3 has 13 amino acids. Trimming shortened V by 7 bases and J by 4 bases, and 11 bases separated the two germline ends. CDR3 in DNA: TGTGCCAGCAACGAGCCGGGATACAATGAGCAGTTCTTC. It specifies CASNEPGYNEQFF.

This clonotype came up a few times. The chain uses TRBV9 and TRBJ2-7; the match to TRBD2 covers 9 bases. Germline V CDR1 and CDR2: SGDLS, YYNGEE. V lost 0 bases, J lost 4 bases, and 5 bases stayed unmatched. The CDR3 consists of 15 residues. CDR3 in DNA: TGTGCCAGCAGCGTAGGTGGTAGCGGGAGTTACGAGCAGTACTTC. Its protein is CASSVGGSGSYEQYF.

V is TRBV7-9 and J is TRBJ1-2; D unresolved. This CDR3 has 14 amino acids. Germline CDR1 reads SEHNR; CDR2 reads FQNEAQ (reference sequence). The V end was cut by 2 bases, the J end by 2 bases, with 9 bases between. The CDR3 bases are TGTGCCAGCAGCTTAAGCGACCCGAACTATGGCTACACCTTC. It yields the protein CASSLSDPNYGYTF.

This clonotype was detected only a few times. The gene calls are TRBV13 and TRBJ1-1; TRBD1 matches 10 bases. V trimming: 2 bases; J trimming: 6 bases; junction bases outside the gene matches: 3. Germline V gene sequence: CDR1 PRHDT, CDR2 FYEKMQ (reference sequence). There are 14 residues in the CDR3. The DNA of the CDR3 is TGTGCCAGCAGCTTACCCGGGACAGGGGCTGAAGCTTTCTTT. Its translation is CASSLPGTGAEAFF.

This clonotype appeared a few times. The chain couples TRBV11-2 to TRBJ2-1, with 14 bases identical to TRBD2. The CDR3 runs 20 residues. The germline CDR1 and CDR2 sequences are SGHAT and FQNNGV. V lost 0 bases, J lost 9 bases, and 16 bases stayed unmatched. CDR3 sequence: CASSLDPSLAGTSGRPEQFF. The CDR3, as DNA: TGTGCCAGCAGCTTAGATCCCTCTCTAGCAGGGACTAGCGGGAGACCTGAGCAGTTCTTC.

CDR3 sequence: CASSLAGQGLSDTQYF. As DNA, the CDR3 is TGTGCCAGCAGCTTAGCAGGACAGGGGCTGTCAGATACGCAGTATTTT. The genes are TRBV7-8 and TRBJ2-3; 9 nucleotides line up with TRBD1. The CDR3 loop spans 16 amino acids. The V segment lost 0 bases and the J segment 4 bases; nucleotides outside the gene matches: 5. CDR1 and CDR2 (germline): SGHVS, FQNEAQ.

V usage is TRBV3-1 and J usage is TRBJ2-1; TRBD1 agrees at 11 bases. The CDR3 has 16 residues. CDR1 LGHDT and CDR2 YNNKEL come from the germline V gene (reference sequence). The V segment lost 3 bases and the J segment 8 bases; nucleotides outside the gene matches: 9. Written as DNA, the CDR3 is TGTGCCAGCAGCCAGCCCAAGGACAGGGGGCTGGATGAGCAGTTCTTC. Translated, it gives CASSQPKDRGLDEQFF.

This chain joins TRBV28 and TRBJ2-2; 14 nucleotides agree with TRBD2. CDR3 length equals 18 residues. V shed 4 bases and J 5 bases; nucleotides not matched to a gene: 9. From germline, CDR1 is MDHEN and CDR2 SYDVKM. The CDR3 DNA reads as TGTGCCAGCAGTTCAGGACTAGCGGGAGGTGTGAGGACCGGGGAGCTGTTTTTT. It codes for CASSSGLAGGVRTGELFF.

This clonotype was detected a few times. This chain connects TRBV28 to TRBJ1-5, with no clear D. Trimming shortened V by 6 bases and J by 1 base, and 10 bases separated the two germline ends. CDR1 and CDR2 from the germline V gene are MDHEN and SYDVKM. This CDR3 spans 14 amino acids. The CDR3 DNA follows: TGTGCCAGCAGCCCTACACTGAGCAATCAGCCCCAGCATTTT. It translates to CASSPTLSNQPQHF.